Ten or more counts support the clone carrying this T cell receptor beta chain. Its matching antigen is unknown. This entry comes from a study of neurological immune-mediated disorders. In TCRdb, the 5' RACE reads were re-called with MiXCR into one record per CDR3 protein. The sample shows 66,000 or so distinct CDR3 sequences, around 3.3% of them seen only once. The CDR3 length is 13 residues. Germline assignment: CDR1 DFQATT and CDR2 SNEGSKA (reference sequence). V was clipped by 0 bases and J by 7 bases, with 10 bases between them. Study findings and constraints: HTLV-1-associated myelopathy displayed the greatest TCR clonal expansion, and multiple sclerosis exhibited the smallest, lower than that of healthy controls. Among 34 multiple sclerosis patients, 18 had repertoires that phylogenetic grouping placed in one related-CDR3 cluster, a possible signature.

The TCR originated in a middle-aged man with multiple sclerosis. This chain uses TRBV20-1 with TRBJ1-5; unclear D gene. The sequenced sample was PBMCs. The CDR3, as DNA: TGCAGTGCTAGAGACCTACTTGGACAGCCCCAGCATTTT. Translated: CSARDLLGQPQHF.